The rows below give T cell receptor beta chains drawn from one sample of a study of CD8 T cells in Susac syndrome. TCRdb re-called the immunoSEQ multiplex PCR reads with MiXCR, one entry per CDR3 protein. In the table there are about 120,000 distinct CDR3 sequences, 85% to 95% of which are singletons. Sequences were obtained from CD4+ T cells from PBMCs. These receptors were taken from a human donor in good health. Both conserved end residues are part of each CDR3. Each record gives: D gene, V gene, clone size, J gene, CDR3 DNA, CDR3 protein. D genes are given only for firm matches. Not every row has a clone size; where given, it reads once, few, many or a size class.

NA	TRBV7-8	NA	TRBJ2-2	TGTGCCTACCAGGGAAACACCGGGGAGCTGTTTTTT	CAYQGNTGELFF
NA	TRBV7-3	NA	TRBJ2-2	TGTGCCAGCAGCTTAAGGCCCCTAGGGGTCTTAAACACCGGGGAGCTGTTTTTT	CASSLRPLGVLNTGELFF
NA	TRBV7-9	NA	TRBJ1-4	TGTGCCAGCAGCTTGGACCCGGTTGAAAAACTGTTTTTT	CASSLDPVEKLFF
NA	TRBV2	NA	TRBJ1-4	TGTGCCAGCAGTGAAGGAGGCGCGTATGTTGAAAAACTGTTTTTT	CASSEGGAYVEKLFF
NA	TRBV12-3/TRBV12-4	NA	TRBJ1-4	TGTGCCAGCCTGGGGGATAGGGGTGAAAAACTGTTTTTT	CASLGDRGEKLFF
NA	TRBV6-2/TRBV6-3	NA	TRBJ2-3	TGTGCCAGCAGTTACGAACCCCGGAGGGATACGCAGTATTTT	CASSYEPRRDTQYF
NA	TRBV3-1	NA	TRBJ2-1	TGTGCCAGCAGCCAAGAGGGCCTGAGGGGGTTCTTC	CASSQEGLRGFF
NA	TRBV19	NA	TRBJ1-4	TGTGCCACCAGGACCGAACTCTATGAAAAACTGTTTTTT	CATRTELYEKLFF
NA	TRBV6-2/TRBV6-3	NA	TRBJ1-1	TGTGCCAGCAGTGACCCCCAGTTACCTGAAGCTTTCTTT	CASSDPQLPEAFF
NA	TRBV7-9	NA	TRBJ2-5	TGTGCCAGCGACCGGGGCTTAGGGCAAGAGACCCAGTACTTC	CASDRGLGQETQYF
NA	TRBV4-1	NA	TRBJ1-3	TGCGCCAGCAAGCCAAGTATCGGATCCTCTGGAAACACCATATATTTT	CASKPSIGSSGNTIYF
NA	TRBV18	once	TRBJ1-2	TGTGCCAGCTCACCAGACAGTAACTATGGCTACACCTTC	CASSPDSNYGYTF
NA	TRBV27	NA	TRBJ1-3	TGTGCCAGCAGTCGAGAACAGGGTCTTGGAAACACCATATATTTT	CASSREQGLGNTIYF
TRBD2	TRBV10-3	NA	TRBJ2-2	TGTGCCACTCAAACGGGGGGTAGCACCGGGGAGCTGTTTTTT	CATQTGGSTGELFF
NA	TRBV6-5	NA	TRBJ1-1	TGTGCCAGCAGTCTCAGGGTAGGGAAGAACACTGAAGCTTTCTTT	CASSLRVGKNTEAFF
NA	TRBV11-1	NA	TRBJ1-1	TGTGCCAGCAGCTCCGGTAGGGTTGAAGCTTTCTTT	CASSSGRVEAFF
NA	TRBV19	NA	TRBJ1-1	TGTGCCAGTAGGACGAAAGCCCAGGACCCAGAACACTCACGGACTGAAGCTTTCTTT	CASRTKAQDPEHSRTEAFF
NA	TRBV2	NA	TRBJ1-1	TGTGCCAGCAGTGGACAGGCCACTGAAGCTTTCTTT	CASSGQATEAFF
TRBD2	TRBV20-1	once	TRBJ2-5	TGCAGTGCTAGTGAGGGACTAGCGGGGGTGACCCAGTACTTC	CSASEGLAGVTQYF
NA	TRBV27	NA	TRBJ2-7	TGTGCCAGCAAGGGGACAAACTCCTACGAGCAGTACTTC	CASKGTNSYEQYF
NA	TRBV20-1	NA	TRBJ1-2	TGCAGTGCTAGAGATGGGGGTCGTACGAGCTACACCTTC	CSARDGGRTSYTF
TRBD1	TRBV12-3/TRBV12-4	NA	TRBJ1-1	TGTGCCAGCAGTTTCCAGACAGGGGTCACTGAAGCTTTCTTT	CASSFQTGVTEAFF
NA	TRBV5-6	NA	TRBJ2-4	TGTGCCAGCAGCGCGACCTCACGGGACATTCAGTACTTC	CASSATSRDIQYF
NA	TRBV29-1	NA	TRBJ1-1	TGCAGCGTTGCGGCGAGGAGGAACACTGAAGCTTTCTTT	CSVAARRNTEAFF
NA	TRBV10-3	NA	TRBJ1-3	TGTGCCATCAGTGAGTCCGGGACGACTGGAAACACCATATATTTT	CAISESGTTGNTIYF
NA	TRBV19	once	TRBJ2-1	TGTGCCAGTAGTATCTCCGGGGGCAATTACAATGAGCAGTTCTTC	CASSISGGNYNEQFF
NA	TRBV3-1	NA	TRBJ2-5	TGTGCCAGCAGCCAAGGCCAGGGTGGCGAGACCCAGTACTTC	CASSQGQGGETQYF
NA	TRBV9	NA	TRBJ2-2	TGTGCCAGCAGCGAGGAGGAGCTAGGGTGGAACACCGGGGAGCTGTTTTTT	CASSEEELGWNTGELFF
TRBD1	TRBV5-1	NA	TRBJ1-1	TGCGCCAGCTTCGGACAGGGGGGTACTGAAGCTTTCTTT	CASFGQGGTEAFF
TRBD2	TRBV25-1	NA	TRBJ2-2	TGTGCCAGCCGACGGGGACTAGCGGGGGGCACCGGGGAGCTGTTTTTT	CASRRGLAGGTGELFF
TRBD2	TRBV12-5	once	TRBJ2-4	TGTGCTAGTGGTTTGGTACTAGCGGGGGTAGGGAACATTCAGTACTTC	CASGLVLAGVGNIQYF
TRBD1	TRBV19	NA	TRBJ2-1	TGTGCCAGTAGTCCGGGACAGGGGGCAAATGAGCAGTTCTTC	CASSPGQGANEQFF
TRBD2	TRBV7-6	NA	TRBJ2-5	TGTGCCAGCAGCCCTACTAGCGGCCGAATCCAAGAGACCCAGTACTTC	CASSPTSGRIQETQYF
TRBD2	TRBV9	NA	TRBJ2-1	TGTGCCAGCAGCGTGGGGGGCGGGACTAGCGGGGGGAATGAGCAGTTCTTC	CASSVGGGTSGGNEQFF
NA	TRBV7-2	NA	TRBJ2-5	TGTGCCAGCAGCTTAGGGGGGGTGATGGAGACCCAGTACTTC	CASSLGGVMETQYF
NA	TRBV3-1	NA	TRBJ2-7	TGTGCCAGCAGCCCCCGCGGGAAAACCTACGAGCAGTACTTC	CASSPRGKTYEQYF
NA	TRBV6-5	NA	TRBJ2-7	TGTGCCAGCACGGAGGGCTACGAGCAGTACTTC	CASTEGYEQYF
NA	TRBV6-2/TRBV6-3	NA	TRBJ1-2	TGTGCCAGCAGCCGACCGGACTCTGTCGGGGCTAACTATGGCTACACCTTC	CASSRPDSVGANYGYTF
TRBD1	TRBV27	NA	TRBJ2-2	TGTGCCAGCAGTCCAAGGACAGGGCAGGGAAGCGCTGGGGCACCCGGGGAGCTGTTTTTT	CASSPRTGQGSAGAPGELFF
NA	TRBV5-6	NA	TRBJ1-6	TGTGCCAGCAGCTGGGGGAGATTCAGGTTTGATTCACCCCTCCACTTT	CASSWGRFRFDSPLHF
TRBD1	TRBV7-3	NA	TRBJ1-1	TGTGCCAGCAGCCGGGACAGGGGTAACACTGAAGCTTTCTTT	CASSRDRGNTEAFF
TRBD2	TRBV5-4	once	TRBJ2-3	TGTGCCAGCAGCTTGCGACTAGCGGGAGTGGGAGATACGCAGTATTTT	CASSLRLAGVGDTQYF
NA	TRBV13	NA	TRBJ2-3	TGTGCCAGCAGCCTACGAGCACGCACAGATACGCAGTATTTT	CASSLRARTDTQYF
NA	TRBV5-4	NA	TRBJ1-5	TGTGCCAGCAGCCCTTCCCCCGGAAGAGATCAGCCCCAGCATTTT	CASSPSPGRDQPQHF
NA	TRBV6-5	NA	TRBJ1-2	TGTGCCAGCAGTGAGGACGGATATGGCTACACCTTC	CASSEDGYGYTF
NA	TRBV9	NA	TRBJ2-6	TGTGCCAGCAGCGTAGCTTTACCTGATTCTGGGGCCAACGTCCTGACTTTC	CASSVALPDSGANVLTF
TRBD2	TRBV18	NA	TRBJ2-3	TGTGCCAGCTCTCCGAAACTAGCGGGAGTAACAGATACGCAGTATTTT	CASSPKLAGVTDTQYF
NA	TRBV12-3/TRBV12-4	NA	TRBJ2-1	TGTGCCAGCAGTAAACTAGGGAATGAGCAGTTCTTC	CASSKLGNEQFF
TRBD1	TRBV20-1	NA	TRBJ1-6	TGCAGTGCTACGGACAGGGGACGCAGGAGTTCACCCCTCCACTTT	CSATDRGRRSSPLHF
NA	TRBV15	NA	TRBJ2-2	TGTGCAACCATGGCCTCGTTGTTCCGGGGGGCGTTTAGCACCGGGGAGCTGTTTTTT	CATMASLFRGAFSTGELFF
TRBD1	TRBV5-4	once	TRBJ2-5	TGTGCCAGCAGCCAAACACAGGGGGCCGAGACCCAGTACTTC	CASSQTQGAETQYF
NA	TRBV6-5	NA	TRBJ2-7	TGTGCCAGCAGCGAGGATGGCACCTACGAGCAGTACTTC	CASSEDGTYEQYF
NA	TRBV20-1	NA	TRBJ1-2	TGCAGTGCTAGTCTACAGGGCCGTATAGGCTACACCTTC	CSASLQGRIGYTF
NA	TRBV4-3	NA	TRBJ1-1	TGCGCCAGCAGCGCCCGACCGGACCGATACACTGAAGCTTTCTTT	CASSARPDRYTEAFF
NA	TRBV20-1	once	TRBJ2-7	TGCAGTGCCGATTACTCCTCGGGCGAGCAGTACTTC	CSADYSSGEQYF
TRBD2	TRBV20-1	NA	TRBJ2-1	TGCAGTGCTAGAGACCTAGCGGGGGAGGCCTACAATGAGCAGTTCTTC	CSARDLAGEAYNEQFF